This T cell receptor (beta chain) was recorded in a study of technical replicates of blood from several donors. This clone was seen only once. The V end was cut by 5 bases, the J end by 1 base, with 17 bases between. Per the germline V gene, CDR1 is PRHDT and CDR2 is FYEKMQ (reference sequence). This CDR3 has 16 amino acids. Assay used: immunoSEQ multiplex PCR; TCRdb lists only in-frame clones, some missing. The table includes just over 95,000 clones, about 95% detected once. This chain joins TRBV13 and TRBJ1-1, with D maybe TRBD1 (6 bases). Source material: T cells isolated from PBMCs. The receptor was isolated from a human donor in good health. The CDR3 DNA sequence: TGTGCCAGCAGCCTTCCGGGACATTCATCGAACACTGAAGCTTTCTTT. Residues: CASSLPGHSSNTEAFF.